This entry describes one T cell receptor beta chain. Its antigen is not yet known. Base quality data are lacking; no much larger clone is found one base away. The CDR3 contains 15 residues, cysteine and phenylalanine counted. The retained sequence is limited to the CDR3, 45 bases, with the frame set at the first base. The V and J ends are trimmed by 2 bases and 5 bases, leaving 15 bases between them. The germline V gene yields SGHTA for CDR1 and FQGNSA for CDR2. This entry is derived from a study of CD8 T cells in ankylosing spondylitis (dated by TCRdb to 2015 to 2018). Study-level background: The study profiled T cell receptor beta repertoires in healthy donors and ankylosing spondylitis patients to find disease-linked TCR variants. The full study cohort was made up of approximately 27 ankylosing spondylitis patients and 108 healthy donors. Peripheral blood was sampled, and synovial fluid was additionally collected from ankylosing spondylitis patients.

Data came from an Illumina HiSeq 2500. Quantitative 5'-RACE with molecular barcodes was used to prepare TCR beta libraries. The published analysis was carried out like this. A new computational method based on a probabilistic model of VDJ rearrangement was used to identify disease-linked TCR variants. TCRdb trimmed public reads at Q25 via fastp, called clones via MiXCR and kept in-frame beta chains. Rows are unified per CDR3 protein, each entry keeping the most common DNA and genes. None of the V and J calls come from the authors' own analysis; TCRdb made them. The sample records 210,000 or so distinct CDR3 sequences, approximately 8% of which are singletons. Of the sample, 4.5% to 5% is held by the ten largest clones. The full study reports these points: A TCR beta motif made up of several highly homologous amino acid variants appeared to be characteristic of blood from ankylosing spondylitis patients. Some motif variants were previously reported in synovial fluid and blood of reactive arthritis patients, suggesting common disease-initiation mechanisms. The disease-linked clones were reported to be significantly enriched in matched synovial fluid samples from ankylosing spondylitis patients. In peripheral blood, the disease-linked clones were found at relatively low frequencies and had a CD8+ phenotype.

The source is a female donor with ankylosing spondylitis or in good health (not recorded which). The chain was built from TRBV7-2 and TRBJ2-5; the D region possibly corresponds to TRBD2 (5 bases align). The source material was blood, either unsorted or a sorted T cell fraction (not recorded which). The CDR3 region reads CASSLSGPRAETQYF. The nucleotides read TGTGCCAGCAGCTTATCCGGACCGCGGGCGGAGACCCAGTACTTC.